The TCR beta chain under discussion was sequenced for a study of T cells in Graves' hyperthyroidism and ophthalmopathy. For the study at large: The initial diagnosis was the point when peripheral blood was collected, ahead of any treatment.

Study conclusions and caveats: Most thyroid clonotypes with frequency above 0.001 were detected in blood.

Ophthalmopathy cases met thresholds of Clinical Activity Score at least 3, NOSPECS grade at least 4 and duration under 3 months. Clinical symptoms, serum thyroxine and TRAb, thyroid ultrasound and orbital computed tomography were used for the diagnoses. Regions amplified from RNA transcripts were the TCR beta CDR3 regions. A set of HTBI primers served as the primers for a first-round RT-PCR of the TCR CDR3. A single record per CDR3 protein comes from TCRdb applying MiXCR to the multiplex PCR reads. The sample gives 40,000 to 65,000 distinct CDR3 sequences, about half of which show up once; 8% to 10% is in the top ten. In regard to this clonotype: Antigen specificity is unknown. This could be a read error, since a much larger clone is one nucleotide away.

The sequenced sample was blood. This sequence originates from a woman between 50 and 59 years old with Graves' ophthalmopathy.

The CDR3 loop is CASSQDAWTEGNTEAFF. The DNA of the CDR3 is TGTGCCAGCAGCCAAGACGCCTGGACGGAGGGGAACACTGAAGCTTTCTTT. This chain uses TRBV7-2 with TRBJ1-1; D gene uncertain. The CDR3 is made up of 17 amino acids. The germline V and J ends were trimmed by 5 bases and 1 base, with 20 bases remaining between them. Germline CDR1 and CDR2: SGHTA and FQGNSA.